This paragraph reports one TCR beta chain. Its matching antigen is unknown. Around 10^5 TCR templates per sample were sequenced. Libraries were prepared by immunoSEQ multiplex PCR; TCRdb keeps only in-frame clonotypes and omits some of them. This sample yields around 45,000 clones, of which over 75% are seen a single time; less than 0.35% belongs to the top ten. These data come from a study of siplizumab effects on memory and regulatory T cells. Notes on the study in general: Naive T cells were seen as more diverse than memory cells and as major alloresponse contributors. Siplizumab conditions gave an average of approximately 70% Treg-derived mappable alloreactive CD4+ clones, versus about 25% for controls.

The CDR3 has 12 amino acids. With 3 bases removed from V and 9 bases from J, the gap between germline ends came to 10 bases. Germline V lookup: CDR1 SGHRS, CDR2 YFSETQ. What was sequenced was naive CD8+ T cells sorted from blood. This receptor was obtained from a human donor in good health. The rearrangement links TRBV5-1 to TRBJ2-1; D uncertain. In nucleotides, the CDR3 is TGCGCCAGCAGCTCCAGGCAAAGTGAGCAGTTCTTC. This encodes CASSSRQSEQFF.